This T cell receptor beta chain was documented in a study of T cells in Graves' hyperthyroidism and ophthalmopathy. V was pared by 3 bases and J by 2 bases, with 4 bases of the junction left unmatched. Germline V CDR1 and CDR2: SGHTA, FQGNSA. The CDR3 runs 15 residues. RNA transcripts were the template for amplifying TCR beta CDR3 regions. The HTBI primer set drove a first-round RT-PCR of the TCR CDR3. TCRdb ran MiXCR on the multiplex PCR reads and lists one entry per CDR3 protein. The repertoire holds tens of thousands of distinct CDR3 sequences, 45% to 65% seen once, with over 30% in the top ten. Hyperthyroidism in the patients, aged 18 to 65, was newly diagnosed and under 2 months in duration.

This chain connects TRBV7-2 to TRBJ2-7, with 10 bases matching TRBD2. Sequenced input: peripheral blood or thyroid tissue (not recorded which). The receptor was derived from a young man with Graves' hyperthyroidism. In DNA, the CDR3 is TGTGCCAGCAGCTTTGCAACTAGCGGGACCTACGAGCAGTACTTC. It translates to CASSFATSGTYEQYF.